The 15 T cell receptor beta chains given below trace back to one sample, sequenced in a study of T cell changes during pregnancy in multiple sclerosis. The data were produced by immunoSEQ multiplex PCR, yet TCRdb's version contains in-frame clones alone and is incomplete. Here the sample spans approximately 70,000 clones, approximately 90% being singletons. Here the sequenced sample was peripheral blood, taken in the first trimester of pregnancy. The receptor source for this set is a female donor in good health, enrolled as a control in a pregnancy study.

The chain is built from TRBV5-4 and TRBJ2-7; 11 bases are shared with TRBD2. CDR1 is SGHNT and CDR2 is YYREEE in the germline V gene (reference sequence). The CDR3 contains 15 residues. V trimming: 2 bases; J trimming: 4 bases; junction bases outside the gene matches: 5. The CDR3 region is CASSFIAGGPYEQYF. CDR3 nucleotide sequence: TGTGCCAGCAGCTTTATAGCGGGAGGGCCTTACGAGCAGTACTTC.

The chain is built from TRBV6-1 and TRBJ2-7, with 11 positions matching TRBD2. Trimming cost V 6 bases and J 2 bases; bases outside gene matches: 6. The germline CDR1 and CDR2 sequences are MNHNS and SASEGT. CDR3 size: 15 residues. The CDR3 is CASRLQTSGAYEQYF. The DNA for the CDR3 is TGTGCCAGCAGGCTCCAGACTAGCGGGGCCTACGAGCAGTACTTC.

This chain joins TRBV5-4 and TRBJ2-2, with 7 nucleotides matching TRBD2. V lost 0 bases, J lost 6 bases, and 2 bases stayed unmatched. The germline CDR1 and CDR2 sequences are SGHNT and YYREEE (reference sequence). The CDR3 extends over 14 amino acids. The CDR3 loop is CASSLEAGSGELFF. The CDR3, as DNA: TGTGCCAGCAGCTTGGAAGCGGGGTCCGGGGAGCTGTTTTTT.

This rearrangement joins TRBV10-1 to TRBJ1-4; 12 positions match TRBD1. V lost 4 bases, J lost 7 bases, and 10 bases stayed unmatched. The CDR3 sequence is 17 residues long. CDR1 and CDR2 from the germline V gene are WNHNN and SYGVQD (reference sequence). The CDR3 here is CASSGPSGQGAGEKLFF. CDR3 nucleotides: TGCGCCAGCAGTGGGCCATCGGGACAGGGGGCGGGTGAAAAACTGTTTTTT.

V and J are TRBV28 and TRBJ2-1; unclear D gene. The CDR3 has 11 residues. In germline, CDR1 is MDHEN, CDR2 SYDVKM. The germline V and J ends were trimmed by 5 bases and 10 bases, with 9 bases remaining between them. This CDR3 reads CASSTRQEQFF. CDR3 nucleotide sequence: TGTGCCAGCAGTACGAGGCAGGAGCAGTTCTTC. Together with reference TRBV28 and TRBJ2-1, the CDR3 gives the full variable domain: DVKVTQSSRYLVKRTGEKVFLECVQDMDHENMFWYRQDPGLGLRLIYFSYDVKMKEKGDIPEGYSVSREKKERFSLILESASTNQTSMYLCASSTRQEQFFGPGTRLTVL.

The chain is built from TRBV19 and TRBJ2-7, with 7 bases lining up with TRBD2. CDR1 and CDR2 (germline): LNHDA, SQIVND (reference sequence). The CDR3 runs to 14 residues. V trimming: 10 bases; J trimming: 3 bases; junction bases outside the gene matches: 12. The CDR3 protein is CATSSGRGLYEQYF. The DNA for the CDR3 is TGTGCCACCTCTAGCGGACGAGGGCTCTACGAGCAGTACTTC.

V and J are TRBV28 and TRBJ2-7; D possibly corresponds to TRBD2 (5 bases). V lost 4 bases to trimming and J lost 3 bases, with 7 bases between them. The CDR3 is 12 residues long. Looked up from germline, CDR1 is MDHEN and CDR2 is SYDVKM. CDR3 sequence reads: CASSYRDYEQYF. CDR3 sequence (DNA): TGTGCCAGCAGTTACCGGGACTACGAGCAGTACTTC.

This rearrangement joins TRBV2 to TRBJ2-1; no reliable D call. The CDR3 consists of 12 residues. V dropped 7 bases and J dropped 10 bases, with 14 bases sitting between them. Per the germline V gene, CDR1 is SNHLY and CDR2 is FYNNEI. CDR3 amino acids: CASTRNIGEQFF. The CDR3 DNA reads as TGTGCCAGCACCCGAAACATCGGGGAGCAGTTCTTC.

This rearrangement joins TRBV28 to TRBJ2-6, with D possibly matching TRBD2 (5 bases). Deletions cut 7 bases from V and 7 bases from J, with 14 bases between. CDR3 length: 14 residues. Per germline, CDR1 MDHEN and CDR2 SYDVKM. The CDR3 DNA reads as TGTGCCAGCACGACTTCGGGAAATGCCAACGTCCTGACTTTC. Translated, it gives CASTTSGNANVLTF.

The chain joins TRBV5-1 to TRBJ1-4; D call uncertain. CDR1 and CDR2 (germline): SGHRS, YFSETQ. V gave up 3 bases and J gave up 8 bases, with 20 bases separating them. There are 16 residues in the CDR3. The chain's CDR3 is CASSSPKGGGEEKLFF. In DNA, the CDR3 is TGCGCCAGCAGCTCACCGAAGGGTGGTGGGGAGGAAAAACTGTTTTTT.

The rearrangement links TRBV21-1 to TRBJ2-7; the D call TRBD2 from the table was never checked on the DNA. TRBV21-1 is shown as a pseudogene. The CDR3 covers 15 residues. CDR3 sequence reads: CASSCPGLATYEQYF. CDR3 bases: TGTGCCAGCAGCTGTCCGGGACTAGCGACCTACGAGCAGTACTTC.

This chain links TRBV25-1 with TRBJ1-4; D remains unclear. The CDR3 loop spans 15 amino acids. CDR1 MGHDK and CDR2 SYGVNS come from the germline V gene. V lost 3 bases, J lost 8 bases, and 16 bases lay in between. In DNA form, the CDR3 reads TGTGCCAGCAGTGATTTGTTAGGAGCAGAGGAAAAACTGTTTTTT. Its protein is CASSDLLGAEEKLFF.

V is TRBV28 and J is TRBJ1-1; D ambiguous. V was shortened by 1 base and J by 2 bases, with 5 bases between the two germline ends. This CDR3 spans 13 amino acids. Looked up from germline, CDR1 is MDHEN and CDR2 is SYDVKM. CDR3 sequence reads: CASSLLANTEAFF. CDR3 sequence (DNA): TGTGCCAGCAGTTTATTGGCTAACACTGAAGCTTTCTTT.

This clone turned up a few times. The chain couples TRBV5-6 to TRBJ2-1, with 7 bases identical to TRBD1. Trimming took 4 bases from V and 0 from J; bases not matched to a gene: 7. Looked up from germline, CDR1 is SGHDT and CDR2 is YYEEEE. This CDR3 region has 16 residues. CDR3 in amino acids: CASSSIQGSSYNEQFF. The CDR3, as DNA: TGTGCCAGCAGCAGTATACAGGGGAGCTCCTACAATGAGCAGTTCTTC. The full variable domain, with the rest looked up from reference TRBV5-6 and TRBJ2-1, is DAGVTQSPTHLIKTRGQQVTLRCSPKSGHDTVSWYQQALGQGPQFIFQYYEEEERQRGNFPDRFSGHQFPNYSSELNVNALLLGDSALYLCASSSIQGSSYNEQFFGPGTRLTVL.

This clone was seen a single time. The DNA for the CDR3 is TGTGCCAGCAGCTTGGCGCAGGGGAGCAATCAGCCCCAGCATTTT. Protein: CASSLAQGSNQPQHF. This chain connects TRBV5-6 to TRBJ1-5; tentative D call: TRBD1 (6 bases). Trimming stripped 0 bases from V and 1 base from J, with 8 bases between. The CDR3 length is 15 residues. Germline V gene lookup returns CDR1 SGHDT and CDR2 YYEEEE.